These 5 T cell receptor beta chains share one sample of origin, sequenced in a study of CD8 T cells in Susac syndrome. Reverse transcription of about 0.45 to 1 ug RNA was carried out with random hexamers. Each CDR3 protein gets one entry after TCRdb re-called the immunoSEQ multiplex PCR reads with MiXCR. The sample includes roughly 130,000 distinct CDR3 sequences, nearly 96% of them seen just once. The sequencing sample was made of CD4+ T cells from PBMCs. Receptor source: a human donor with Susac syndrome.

CDR3 region: CASSRPTPSGITDTQYF. As DNA, the CDR3 is TGTGCCAGCAGCCGCCCTACACCTAGCGGAATCACGGATACGCAGTATTTT. This sequence joins TRBV12-3 or TRBV12-4 and TRBJ2-3; 7 bases align to TRBD2. Trimming removed 6 bases from V and 6 bases from J; junction bases left unmatched: 18. The CDR3 is made up of 17 amino acids.

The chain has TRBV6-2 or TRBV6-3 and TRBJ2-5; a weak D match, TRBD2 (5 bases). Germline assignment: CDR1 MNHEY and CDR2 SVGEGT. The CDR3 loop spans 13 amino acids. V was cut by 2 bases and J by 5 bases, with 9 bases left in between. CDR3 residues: CASSYQWRETQYF. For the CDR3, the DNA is TGTGCCAGCAGTTACCAATGGAGGGAGACCCAGTACTTC.

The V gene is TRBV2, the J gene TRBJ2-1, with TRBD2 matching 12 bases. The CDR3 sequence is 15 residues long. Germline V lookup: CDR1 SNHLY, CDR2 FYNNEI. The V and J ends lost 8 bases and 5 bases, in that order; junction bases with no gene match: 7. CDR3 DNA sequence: TGTGCCAGCCGGACTAGCGGGAAGATCCACAATGAGCAGTTCTTC. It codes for CASRTSGKIHNEQFF.

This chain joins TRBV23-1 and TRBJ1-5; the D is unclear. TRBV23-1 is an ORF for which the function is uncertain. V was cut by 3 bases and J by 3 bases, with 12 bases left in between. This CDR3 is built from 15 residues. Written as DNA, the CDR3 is TGCGCCAGCAGTCACCCCGGACTGATCAATCAGCCCCAGCATTTT. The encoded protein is CASSHPGLINQPQHF.

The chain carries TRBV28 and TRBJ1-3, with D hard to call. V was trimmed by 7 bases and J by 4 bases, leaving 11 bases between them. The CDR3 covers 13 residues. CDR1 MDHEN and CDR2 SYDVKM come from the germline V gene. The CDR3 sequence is CASIEGLGNTIYF. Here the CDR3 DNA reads TGTGCCAGCATCGAGGGTCTCGGAAACACCATATATTTT.